A single sample is the source of the 25 T cell receptor beta chains below, sequenced in a study of blood T cell repertoires in COVID-19. Libraries were prepared by immunoSEQ multiplex PCR; TCRdb keeps only in-frame clonotypes and omits some of them. The table lists 10,000 to 15,000 clones, 75% to 85% of them singletons. Sequencing used peripheral blood. These receptors were taken from a woman aged 55-69 years with acute or convalescent COVID-19.

V gene TRBV7-9 combines with J gene TRBJ1-1; D may be TRBD1 (5 bases). Germline V gene lookup returns CDR1 SEHNR and CDR2 FQNEAQ (reference sequence). V dropped 5 bases and J dropped 6 bases, with 16 bases sitting between them. This CDR3 region has 14 residues. CDR3: CASSPDSLIPEAFF. The CDR3 DNA follows: TGTGCCAGCAGCCCTGACAGTCTCATCCCTGAAGCTTTCTTT. The variable domain in full, completed from reference TRBV7-9 and TRBJ1-1, reads DTGVSQNPRHKITKRGQNVTFRCDPISEHNRLYWYRQTLGQGPEFLTYFQNEAQLEKSRLLSDRFSAERPKGSFSTLEIQRTEQGDSAMYLCASSPDSLIPEAFFGQGTRLTVV.

This clone showed up just once. The chain joins TRBV6-5 to TRBJ2-7; 7 bases map to TRBD1. Unmatched junction bases numbered 9, after V lost 6 bases and J lost 4 bases. Germline V gene data show CDR1 as MNHEY and CDR2 as SVGAGI. The CDR3 consists of 14 residues. This CDR3 reads CASRPGQIFYEQYF. The CDR3 nucleotides read TGTGCCAGCAGGCCGGGACAGATCTTTTACGAGCAGTACTTC.

The gene calls are TRBV13 and TRBJ2-2, with 9 bases fitting TRBD1. The CDR3 sequence is 15 residues long. Germline assignment: CDR1 PRHDT and CDR2 FYEKMQ (reference sequence). V lost 4 bases to trimming and J lost 7 bases; unmatched junction nucleotides: 7. CDR3 sequence (DNA): TGTGCCAGCAGCTACGTCCCGGGACAGGGCGGGGAGCTGTTTTTT. Encoded protein: CASSYVPGQGGELFF.

This chain links TRBV15 with TRBJ1-5, with 7 positions matching TRBD1. Looked up from germline, CDR1 is LNHNV and CDR2 is YYDKDF (reference sequence). This CDR3 region has 15 residues. V shed 2 bases, J shed 8 bases, and the junction held 9 bases outside the gene matches. As DNA, the CDR3 is TGTGCCACCAGCAGAAACAGGGGTGGGTTTGAGCCCCAGCATTTT. Translating gives CATSRNRGGFEPQHF.

For the CDR3, the DNA is TGTGCCAGCAGCTTAGACGCCTGGGGGGCTGGAAACACCATATATTTT. Residues: CASSLDAWGAGNTIYF. This chain uses TRBV7-3 with TRBJ1-3; TRBD1 is a possible D gene (5 bases). V was pared by 2 bases and J by 2 bases, with 13 bases between. The CDR3 covers 16 residues. CDR1 and CDR2 (germline): SGHTA, FQGTGA.

This clone was picked up a small number of times. The V call is TRBV29-1, the J call TRBJ1-2, with TRBD1 matching 8 bases. Unmatched junction bases numbered 11, after V lost 7 bases and J lost 4 bases. The germline V gene encodes CDR1 SQVTM and CDR2 ANQGSEA. This CDR3 comprises 14 residues. The CDR3 is CSAGTGTGVYGYTF. In DNA form, the CDR3 reads TGCAGCGCCGGAACCGGGACAGGTGTCTATGGCTACACCTTC.

The chain is built from TRBV5-1 and TRBJ2-3; 8 bases fit TRBD1. Trimming took 3 bases from V and 2 from J; bases not matched to a gene: 5. This CDR3 region has 15 residues. Germline CDR1 SGHRS, CDR2 YFSETQ. The CDR3 region has the DNA TGCGCCAGCAGCTCGAGGACAGGGCCCACAGATACGCAGTATTTT. It codes for CASSSRTGPTDTQYF.

The gene calls are TRBV5-1 and TRBJ1-2, with D unresolved. V lost 8 bases and J lost 1, with 21 bases in between. The length of the CDR3 is 16 residues. Germline CDR1 reads SGHRS; CDR2 reads YFSETQ. CDR3 protein: CASRAGWDLGNYGYTF. In nucleotides, the CDR3 is TGCGCCAGTCGAGCGGGATGGGATTTGGGTAACTATGGCTACACCTTC.

The chain links TRBV19 to TRBJ2-1; 13 bases are shared with TRBD2. Germline V gives CDR1 LNHDA, CDR2 SQIVND (reference sequence). The CDR3 has 15 residues. The ends lost 5 bases at V and 8 bases at J; junction bases unmatched: 6. The CDR3 sequence is CASSPLAGGKDEQFF. The DNA for the CDR3 is TGTGCCAGTAGTCCACTAGCGGGGGGGAAGGATGAGCAGTTCTTC.

J is TRBJ2-3 and V is TRBV7-3; possibly TRBD2 for D (6 bases). The CDR3 is 12 residues long. Germline V gene lookup returns CDR1 SGHTA and CDR2 FQGTGA. Trimming removed 1 base at V and 9 bases at J, with 8 bases between. The DNA of the CDR3 is TGTGCCAGCAGCTTAAACGCGGGGACGCAGTATTTT. Its protein is CASSLNAGTQYF.

The V and J genes are TRBV5-5 and TRBJ2-1; 9 positions match TRBD1. CDR3 size: 15 residues. CDR1 and CDR2 (germline): SGHKS, YYEKEE (reference sequence). V was pared by 0 bases and J by 8 bases, with 6 bases of the junction left unmatched. The chain's CDR3 is CASSLAAGQGHEQFF. In DNA form, the CDR3 reads TGTGCCAGCAGCTTGGCCGCCGGACAGGGGCATGAGCAGTTCTTC. The variable domain in full, completed from reference TRBV5-5 and TRBJ2-1, reads DAGVTQSPTHLIKTRGQQVTLRCSPISGHKSVSWYQQVLGQGPQFIFQYYEKEERGRGNFPDRFSARQFPNYSSELNVNALLLGDSALYLCASSLAAGQGHEQFFGPGTRLTVL.

This clone was detected a few times. The rearrangement links TRBV6-5 to TRBJ1-5; weak D call: TRBD1 (5 bases). V was cut by 6 bases and J by 4 bases, with 16 bases left in between. Germline CDR1 and CDR2: MNHEY and SVGAGI. The CDR3 consists of 15 residues. CDR3 nucleotide sequence: TGTGCCAGCAGACCTCAGGGATGGGGTAATCAGCCCCAGCATTTT. Translating gives CASRPQGWGNQPQHF.

This clone is a singleton in its sample. V usage is TRBV27 and J usage is TRBJ1-5, with D perhaps matching TRBD1 (5 bases). The CDR3 covers 14 residues. Germline CDR1 is MNHEY and CDR2 is SMNVEV (reference sequence). Trimming left V 7 bases short and J 4 bases short, with 14 bases between. In nucleotides, the CDR3 is TGTGCCAGCACCGAGACAGCGGGGAATCAGCCCCAGCATTTT. It yields the protein CASTETAGNQPQHF.

The chain carries TRBV5-6 and TRBJ2-2; 8 bases align to TRBD1. The CDR3 sequence is 16 residues long. CDR1 is SGHDT and CDR2 is YYEEEE in the germline V gene. V shed 0 bases, J shed 10 bases, and the junction held 11 bases outside the gene matches. The CDR3 spells CASSLAGQVFLKELFF. The CDR3 bases are TGTGCCAGCAGCTTGGCGGGACAGGTTTTTTTGAAGGAGCTGTTTTTT.

The chain couples TRBV6-6 to TRBJ1-1; no clear D gene. Trimming took 3 bases from V and 0 from J, leaving 8 bases between them. The CDR3 totals 14 residues. CDR1 is MNHNY and CDR2 is SVGAGI in the germline V gene (reference sequence). The CDR3 spells CASSYQELNTEAFF. The CDR3 bases are TGTGCCAGCAGTTATCAGGAATTGAACACTGAAGCTTTCTTT.

This chain links TRBV5-1 with TRBJ1-1; TRBD1 matches at 8 bases. Germline V lookup: CDR1 SGHRS, CDR2 YFSETQ. The V gene end was trimmed by 0 bases and the J gene end by 6 bases; junction bases not matched to a gene: 4. The CDR3 length is 14 residues. The CDR3 reads CASSLGQGAAEAFF. The CDR3, as DNA: TGCGCCAGCAGCTTGGGCCAGGGGGCCGCTGAAGCTTTCTTT.

V and J are TRBV2 and TRBJ1-2; D may be TRBD1 (6 bases). Germline lookup yields CDR1 SNHLY and CDR2 FYNNEI. This CDR3 has 14 residues. V lost 8 bases and J 1 base, leaving 14 bases between the germline ends. The CDR3 spells CASRGGGLNYGYTF. Written as DNA, the CDR3 is TGTGCCAGCCGAGGGGGGGGCCTTAACTATGGCTACACCTTC.

This clone was observed once. The V and J genes are TRBV7-2 and TRBJ1-3; a weak D match, TRBD1 (6 bases). The V gene lost 1 base and the J gene lost 2 bases, with 6 bases spanning the gap. There are 14 residues in the CDR3. Germline V gives CDR1 SGHTA, CDR2 FQGNSA. CDR3 sequence (DNA): TGTGCCAGCAGCTTAGGGACAGCTGGAAACACCATATATTTT. Amino acid sequence: CASSLGTAGNTIYF.

This chain links TRBV28 with TRBJ2-3; 7 nucleotides agree with TRBD1. Germline values: CDR1 MDHEN, CDR2 SYDVKM. The CDR3 is 15 amino acids. Losses at the gene ends were 3 bases for V and 3 bases for J; bases not matched to a gene: 6. CDR3 loop: CASSFTQGQTDTQYF. The DNA of the CDR3 is TGTGCCAGCAGTTTTACACAGGGGCAAACAGATACGCAGTATTTT.

The J gene is TRBJ2-7, the V gene TRBV5-1, with 10 bases aligning to TRBD1. The germline gives CDR1 SGHRS, CDR2 YFSETQ. Trimming took 0 bases from V and 1 from J; bases not matched to a gene: 1. The CDR3 spans 15 residues. This CDR3 reads CASSLVGQGSYEQYF. The CDR3 DNA sequence: TGCGCCAGCAGCTTGGTGGGACAGGGGTCCTACGAGCAGTACTTC.

This chain links TRBV15 with TRBJ1-3; D uncertain. The germline V gene encodes CDR1 LNHNV and CDR2 YYDKDF (reference sequence). Trimming shortened V by 3 bases and J by 1 base, and 10 bases separated the two germline ends. The CDR3 covers 15 residues. The CDR3 region has the DNA TGTGCCACCAGCAGTGGCCGCCAATCTGGAAACACCATATATTTT. It translates to CATSSGRQSGNTIYF.

The chain uses TRBV7-9 and TRBJ1-2, with 9 bases lining up with TRBD1. Germline V gene lookup returns CDR1 SEHNR and CDR2 FQNEAQ (reference sequence). This CDR3 region has 15 residues. Unmatched junction bases numbered 8, after V lost 5 bases and J lost 4 bases. In DNA form, the CDR3 reads TGTGCCAGCAGCCGATGGGACAGGGTGATCTATGGCTACACCTTC. This codes for CASSRWDRVIYGYTF.

The CDR3 protein is CASSRSQSNEQFF. In DNA, the CDR3 is TGTGCCAGCAGTCGTAGCCAAAGCAATGAGCAGTTCTTC. This rearrangement joins TRBV12-3 or TRBV12-4 to TRBJ2-1; the D is unclear. This CDR3 is 13 amino acids long. Deletions cut 5 bases from V and 6 bases from J, with 11 bases between.

The chain is built from TRBV5-4 and TRBJ2-1; perhaps TRBD1 as D (6 bases). The V end was cut by 2 bases, the J end by 0 bases, with 15 bases between. CDR1 and CDR2 (germline): SGHNT, YYREEE (reference sequence). CDR3 size: 17 residues. The CDR3 DNA sequence: TGTGCCAGCAGCTTAGGACAGAGGGGGAGCTCCTACAATGAGCAGTTCTTC. Its translation is CASSLGQRGSSYNEQFF.

The V and J genes are TRBV5-1 and TRBJ2-1; TRBD1 aligns across 8 bases. This CDR3 has 16 residues. The V gene's germline CDR1 is SGHRS and CDR2 YFSETQ. J lost 4 bases, V lost 0 bases, and 6 bases had no gene match. Written as DNA, the CDR3 is TGCGCCAGCAGCTTGGGACAGGGGCTTAAATACAATGAGCAGTTCTTC. Encoded protein: CASSLGQGLKYNEQFF.